The clone carrying this T cell receptor (beta chain) showed up just a few times. The antigen remains undetermined. These data are taken from a study of cytomegalovirus exposure and HLA in healthy donors. The primer mix had 60 Vbeta and 13 Jbeta primers. The repertoire was sequenced with immunoSEQ multiplex PCR; TCRdb's copy has only in-frame clones and lacks some. The table includes about 40,000 clones, 60% to 70% detected once. The donors comprised healthy bone marrow donors. The germline gives CDR1 SNHLY, CDR2 FYNNEI. V was cut by 1 base and J by 4 bases, with 5 bases left in between. The CDR3 has 13 amino acids. General study points: Analysis was carried out at a later point, and it linked a missense DCLRE1C variant to TCR beta V- and J-gene trimming.

The V call is TRBV2, the J call TRBJ1-3, with D unresolved. The sample comprised PBMCs. This receptor was obtained from a man aged 45 to 65 in good health and CMV-seropositive. CDR3: CASSEGQGNTIYF. The DNA for the CDR3 is TGTGCCAGCAGTGAAGGGCAGGGAAACACCATATATTTT.